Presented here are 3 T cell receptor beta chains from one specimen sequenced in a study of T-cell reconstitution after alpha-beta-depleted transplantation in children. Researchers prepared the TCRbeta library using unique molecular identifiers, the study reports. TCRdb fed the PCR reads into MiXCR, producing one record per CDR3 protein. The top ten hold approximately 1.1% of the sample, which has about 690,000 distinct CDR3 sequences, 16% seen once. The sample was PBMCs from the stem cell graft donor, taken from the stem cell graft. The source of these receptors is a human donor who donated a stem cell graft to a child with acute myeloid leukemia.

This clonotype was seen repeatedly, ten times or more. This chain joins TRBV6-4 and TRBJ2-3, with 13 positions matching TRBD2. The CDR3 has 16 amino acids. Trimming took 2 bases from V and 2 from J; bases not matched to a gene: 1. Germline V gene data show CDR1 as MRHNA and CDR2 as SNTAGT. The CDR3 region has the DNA TGTGCCAGCAGTGACACTAGCGGGGGGGCCACAGATACGCAGTATTTT. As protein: CASSDTSGGATDTQYF.

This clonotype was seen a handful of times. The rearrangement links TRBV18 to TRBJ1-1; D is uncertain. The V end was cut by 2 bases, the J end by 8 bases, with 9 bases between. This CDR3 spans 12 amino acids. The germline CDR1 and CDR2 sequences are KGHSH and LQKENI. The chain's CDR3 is CASSPTESEAFF. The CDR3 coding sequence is TGTGCCAGCTCACCAACCGAGTCGGAAGCTTTCTTT.

CDR3 nucleotide sequence: TGCGCCAGCAGCTTGTCAGCGGGGGTCAGCACCGGGGAGCTGTTTTTT. This translates into CASSLSAGVSTGELFF. V is TRBV5-1 and J is TRBJ2-2; 8 bases agree with TRBD2. The germline V gene encodes CDR1 SGHRS and CDR2 YFSETQ. With 1 base clipped from V and 4 bases from J, the junction kept 6 bases outside the gene matches. The CDR3 runs to 16 residues.